The 13 T cell receptor beta chains below come from one sample, sequenced in a study of control samples from healthy donors and cancer patients. The table came from immunoSEQ multiplex PCR; TCRdb's copy has only in-frame clones and leaves some out. The sample consists of 100,000 to 150,000 clones, under 90% of them appearing once. Sequencing used PBMCs. These receptors were taken from a man aged 45-60 years with head and neck cancer.

This chain links TRBV16 with TRBJ1-3, with no clear D. The CDR3 is 15 residues long. V was clipped by 2 bases and J by 0 bases, with 8 bases between them. The germline CDR1 and CDR2 sequences are KGHSY and FQNENV. This CDR3 is CASSQESASGNTIYF. The CDR3 bases are TGTGCCAGCAGCCAAGAGTCCGCCTCTGGAAACACCATATATTTT.

The chain uses TRBV9 and TRBJ2-1; unclear D gene. The CDR3 is made up of 14 amino acids. The V gene lost 0 bases and the J gene lost 6 bases, with 10 bases spanning the gap. The V gene's germline CDR1 is SGDLS and CDR2 YYNGEE. The CDR3 reads CASSVASPSNEQFF. Here the CDR3 DNA reads TGTGCCAGCAGCGTAGCTTCCCCGTCCAATGAGCAGTTCTTC. Variable domain in full (rest from reference TRBV9 and TRBJ2-1): DSGVTQTPKHLITATGQRVTLRCSPRSGDLSVYWYQQSLDQGLQFLIQYYNGEERAKGNILERFSAQQFPDLHSELNLSSLELGDSALYFCASSVASPSNEQFFGPGTRLTVL.

The V gene is TRBV19, the J gene TRBJ2-5; D not certain. Germline CDR1 is LNHDA and CDR2 is SQIVND (reference sequence). Trimming cost V 3 bases and J 5 bases, with 4 bases left between them. The CDR3 runs to 11 residues. CDR3 residues: CASSIMETQYF. The CDR3 nucleotides are TGTGCCAGTAGTATTATGGAGACCCAGTACTTC.

The chain has TRBV5-1 and TRBJ2-5; 7 bases map to TRBD2. J lost 5 bases, V lost 1 base, and 14 bases had no gene match. The germline V gene has CDR1 SGHRS and CDR2 YFSETQ. This CDR3 is 17 amino acids long. In DNA, the CDR3 is TGCGCCAGCAGCTTGACCCTAGCGCGCTCCGGGGGGGAGACCCAGTACTTC. Amino acids: CASSLTLARSGGETQYF.

The chain couples TRBV5-6 to TRBJ2-5, with D uncertain. CDR1 and CDR2 from the germline V gene are SGHDT and YYEEEE. The length of the CDR3 is 13 residues. V was trimmed by 3 bases and J by 0 bases, leaving 6 bases between them. CDR3 amino acids: CASSWGNQETQYF. Written as DNA, the CDR3 is TGTGCCAGCAGCTGGGGTAACCAAGAGACCCAGTACTTC.

V usage is TRBV7-2 and J usage is TRBJ1-2, with 10 nucleotides matching TRBD1. With V trimmed by 2 bases and J by 7 bases, 7 bases remained unmatched. The germline CDR1 and CDR2 sequences are SGHTA and FQGNSA. The CDR3 consists of 15 residues. CDR3 coding DNA: TGTGCCAGCAGCTTAATGGACAGGGGGATGAGTGGCTACACCTTC. Its translation: CASSLMDRGMSGYTF.

The chain joins TRBV5-1 to TRBJ2-1, with 8 bases lining up with TRBD2. The junction had 3 bases not matched to a gene; V was cut back by 1 base and J by 6 bases. Germline V gene lookup returns CDR1 SGHRS and CDR2 YFSETQ. The CDR3 length is 14 residues. For the CDR3, the DNA is TGCGCCAGCAGCTTGAGGGCGGGGGGCAATGAGCAGTTCTTC. It codes for CASSLRAGGNEQFF.

DNA for the CDR3: TGTGCCACCACGGGGGGGGCGTACAATGAGCAGTTCTTC. Protein product: CATTGGAYNEQFF. This chain joins TRBV6-5 and TRBJ2-1, with 8 bases that match TRBD2. Germline loops: CDR1 MNHEY, CDR2 SVGAGI. The CDR3 has 13 amino acids. The ends lost 10 bases at V and 4 bases at J; junction bases unmatched: 6.

This clone was observed once. J is TRBJ1-5 and V is TRBV15; 8 positions agree with TRBD1. J lost 2 bases, V lost 1 base, and 4 bases had no gene match. Germline V CDR1 and CDR2: LNHNV, YYDKDF (reference sequence). The CDR3 sequence is 16 residues long. The CDR3 sequence: CATSRGGQGGNQPQHF. For the CDR3, the DNA is TGTGCCACCAGCAGAGGAGGACAGGGTGGCAATCAGCCCCAGCATTTT.

The CDR3 coding sequence is TGTGCCAGCAGTTCAGAAGCGAGGAACACTGAAGCTTTCTTT. Translated, it gives CASSSEARNTEAFF. The chain has TRBV7-9 and TRBJ1-1; D is unresolved. Germline assignment: CDR1 SEHNR and CDR2 FQNEAQ (reference sequence). Trimming stripped 6 bases from V and 1 base from J, with 12 bases between. The CDR3 loop spans 14 amino acids.

In its sample, this clone was seen once. The chain links TRBV3-1 (or the pseudogene TRBV3-2) to TRBJ2-7, with 13 positions matching TRBD2. CDR3 size: 16 residues. With 1 base clipped from V and 6 bases from J, the junction kept 6 bases outside the gene matches. Per germline, CDR1 LGHDT and CDR2 YNNKEL (reference sequence). The CDR3 DNA reads TGTGCCAGCAGCCAAGGGGGACTAGCGGGGAGGGTCGAGCAGTACTTC. This sequence encodes CASSQGGLAGRVEQYF.

This chain links TRBV5-1 with TRBJ2-5; 10 positions match TRBD2. The CDR3 has 15 residues. V lost 4 bases, J lost 4 bases, and 7 bases stayed unmatched. Germline CDR1 SGHRS, CDR2 YFSETQ. CDR3 sequence reads: CASSHLEREGETQYF. CDR3 bases: TGCGCCAGCAGCCACCTGGAGCGGGAGGGAGAGACCCAGTACTTC.

The chain has TRBV2 and TRBJ2-5; D perhaps matches TRBD2 (5 bases). V lost 4 bases, J lost 2 bases, and 11 bases lay in between. The V gene's germline CDR1 is SNHLY and CDR2 FYNNEI. The CDR3 totals 14 residues. This CDR3 reads CASSGNGDQETQYF. CDR3 nucleotide sequence: TGTGCCAGCAGTGGGAACGGGGATCAAGAGACCCAGTACTTC.